Presented here are 11 T cell receptor beta chains from one specimen sequenced in a study of radiotherapy plus CTLA-4 blockade in lung cancer. TCRdb's table, derived via immunoSEQ multiplex PCR, lists solely in-frame clones and lacks some. The profile shows approximately 52,000 clones, about three quarters of them singletons. This specimen consisted of peripheral blood, obtained from a patient treated with radiotherapy plus ipilimumab. Receptor source: a human donor with non-small cell lung cancer whose response to radiotherapy plus ipilimumab could not be evaluated.

The sample holds one count of this clone. V gene TRBV2 combines with J gene TRBJ2-1, with D unresolved. This CDR3 comprises 13 residues. Looked up from germline, CDR1 is SNHLY and CDR2 is FYNNEI. V was clipped by 6 bases and J by 8 bases, with 14 bases between them. The CDR3 DNA sequence: TGTGCCAGCAGAGCTACGCCCCTTCATGAGCAGTTCTTC. Residues: CASRATPLHEQFF.

This chain joins TRBV7-3 and TRBJ2-1, with 10 nucleotides matching TRBD2. Trimming cost V 1 base and J 6 bases; bases outside gene matches: 6. CDR1 is SGHTA, CDR2 FQGTGA, per germline. The CDR3 contains 16 residues. CDR3: CASSLMGTSVGNEQFF. The CDR3 DNA is TGTGCCAGCAGCTTAATGGGGACTAGCGTTGGCAATGAGCAGTTCTTC.

The chain carries TRBV27 and TRBJ2-7; tentatively, D is TRBD2 (6 bases). V was shortened by 5 bases and J by 4 bases, with 12 bases between the two germline ends. From germline, CDR1 is MNHEY and CDR2 SMNVEV (reference sequence). The CDR3 consists of 13 residues. Here the CDR3 reads CASSGGAQYEQYF. CDR3 DNA: TGTGCCAGCAGTGGCGGGGCACAGTACGAGCAGTACTTC.

The chain joins TRBV11-2 to TRBJ1-3; D may be TRBD1 (6 bases). The CDR3 extends over 16 amino acids. Germline lookup yields CDR1 SGHAT and CDR2 FQNNGV. Deletions cut 5 bases from V and 2 bases from J, with 16 bases between. The CDR3 coding sequence is TGTGCCAGCAGCATCCAAACAGGGTCTGCTGGAAACACCATATATTTT. It codes for CASSIQTGSAGNTIYF.

The genes are TRBV4-3 and TRBJ2-7; 8 positions agree with TRBD2. CDR1 and CDR2 from the germline V gene are LGHNA and YSLEER. The ends lost 6 bases at V and 3 bases at J; junction bases unmatched: 7. The CDR3 runs 14 residues. CDR3 nucleotide sequence: TGCGCCAGCAGACCCGGCGGGAGGATCTACGAGCAGTACTTC. It is translated as CASRPGGRIYEQYF.

This chain links TRBV19 with TRBJ2-2; 7 bases fit TRBD2. The junction had 3 bases not matched to a gene; V was cut back by 5 bases and J by 0 bases. The CDR3 spans 15 residues. Germline V gene sequence: CDR1 LNHDA, CDR2 SQIVND (reference sequence). CDR3 amino acids: CASSFLAANTGELFF. The CDR3 nucleotides are TGTGCCAGTAGTTTCCTAGCGGCGAACACCGGGGAGCTGTTTTTT.

The rearrangement links TRBV2 to TRBJ1-2; perhaps TRBD1 as D (5 bases). CDR3 length: 19 amino acids. Germline loops: CDR1 SNHLY, CDR2 FYNNEI. V was cut by 4 bases and J by 9 bases, with 33 bases left in between. In DNA, the CDR3 is TGTGCCAGCAGTGGCATAAGAAAGGGCGCTAGGGGATGGGGCCACCGCTACACCTTC. Its translation: CASSGIRKGARGWGHRYTF.

The chain recombines TRBV6-4 with TRBJ1-2; TRBD1 might be the D (6 bases). The CDR3 consists of 19 residues. The germline V gene has CDR1 MRHNA and CDR2 SNTAGT. V lost 0 bases, J lost 2 bases, and 22 bases lay in between. In DNA form, the CDR3 reads TGTGCCAGCAGTGACTCGACATTCCGGCCAGGGGCCCTAAACTATGGCTACACCTTC. Residues: CASSDSTFRPGALNYGYTF.

Turning to this clone: One end of the junction varies from germline; a read error may be responsible. Other DNA sequences in the same sample also yield this CDR3. This chain links TRBV28 with TRBJ1-2; 7 nucleotides match TRBD1. Looked up from germline, CDR1 is MDHEN and CDR2 is SYDVKM. The CDR3 runs 13 residues. The CDR3 bases are TGTGCAAGCAGTGCCGGACAGGTCTATGGCTACACCTTC. Translating it yields CASSAGQVYGYTF.

The chain combines TRBV5-1 with TRBJ2-7; 7 bases align to TRBD1. The CDR3 covers 14 residues. The germline gives CDR1 SGHRS, CDR2 YFSETQ. V was pared by 2 bases and J by 1 base, with 3 bases of the junction left unmatched. CDR3 in DNA: TGCGCCAGCAGCTTCCTACAGGGGTCCTACGAGCAGTACTTC. This encodes CASSFLQGSYEQYF.

This clone has more than one count but fewer than ten. The gene calls are TRBV6-6 and TRBJ1-5, with a possible D match to TRBD1 (5 bases). The germline V and J ends were trimmed by 0 bases and 2 bases, with 5 bases remaining between them. CDR1 MNHNY and CDR2 SVGAGI come from the germline V gene (reference sequence). The CDR3 length is 14 residues. The CDR3 sequence: CASSYSGGNQPQHF. The CDR3 bases are TGTGCCAGCAGTTACTCAGGGGGCAATCAGCCCCAGCATTTT.